This note documents a single TCR beta chain sequence. The sample is drawn from a study of T cell changes during pregnancy in multiple sclerosis. Some clones are missing from TCRdb's copy, which holds only in-frame ones; the method was immunoSEQ multiplex PCR. The data contain around 45,000 clones, more than 85% of them seen just once; the ten biggest clones take up roughly 0.5%. The CDR3 runs 12 residues. CDR1 and CDR2 from the germline V gene are MNHNY and SVGAGI (reference sequence). V was cut by 0 bases and J by 11 bases, with 9 bases left in between. The material was CD4+ T cells from peripheral blood mononuclear cells, obtained in the second trimester of pregnancy. The chain is built from TRBV6-6 and TRBJ2-3; a weak D match, TRBD1 (5 bases). This clonotype was sampled from a female donor in good health, enrolled as a control in a pregnancy study. This CDR3 reads CASSYSTQGQYF. The CDR3, as DNA: TGTGCCAGCAGTTACTCGACCCAGGGGCAGTATTTT.